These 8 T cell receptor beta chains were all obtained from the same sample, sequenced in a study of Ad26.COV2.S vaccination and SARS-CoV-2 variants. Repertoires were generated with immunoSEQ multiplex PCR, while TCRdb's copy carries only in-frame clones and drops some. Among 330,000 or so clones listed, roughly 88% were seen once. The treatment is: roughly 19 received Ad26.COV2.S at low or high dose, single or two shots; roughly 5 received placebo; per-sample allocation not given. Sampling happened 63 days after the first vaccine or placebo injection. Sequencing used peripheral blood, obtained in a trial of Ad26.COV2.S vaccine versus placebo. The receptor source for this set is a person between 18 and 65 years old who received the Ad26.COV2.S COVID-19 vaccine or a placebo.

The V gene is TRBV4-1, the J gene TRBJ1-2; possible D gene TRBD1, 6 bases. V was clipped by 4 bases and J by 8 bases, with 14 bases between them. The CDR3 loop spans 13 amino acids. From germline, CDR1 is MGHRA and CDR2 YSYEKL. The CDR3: CASSRTDFGGYTF. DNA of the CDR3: TGCGCCAGCAGCCGGACAGATTTTGGGGGCTACACCTTC.

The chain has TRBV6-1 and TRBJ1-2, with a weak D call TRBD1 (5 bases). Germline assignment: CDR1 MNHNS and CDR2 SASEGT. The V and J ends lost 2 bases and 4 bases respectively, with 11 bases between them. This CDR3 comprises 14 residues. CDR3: CASSEIGATYGYTF. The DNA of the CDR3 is TGTGCCAGCAGTGAAATAGGGGCCACCTATGGCTACACCTTC.

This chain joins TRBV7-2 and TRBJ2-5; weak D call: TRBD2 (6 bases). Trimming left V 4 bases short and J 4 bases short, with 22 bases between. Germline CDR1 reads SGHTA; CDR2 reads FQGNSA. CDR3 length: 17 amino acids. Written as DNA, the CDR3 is TGTGCCAGCAGCTCCCCCCGAATAGTGGAGGGAGGAGAGACCCAGTACTTC. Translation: CASSSPRIVEGGETQYF.

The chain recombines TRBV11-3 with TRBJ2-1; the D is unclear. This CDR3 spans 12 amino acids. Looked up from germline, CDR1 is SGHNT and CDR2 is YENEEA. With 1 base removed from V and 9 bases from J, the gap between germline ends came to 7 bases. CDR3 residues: CASSLGVGEQFF. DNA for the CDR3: TGTGCCAGCAGCTTAGGAGTAGGTGAGCAGTTCTTC.

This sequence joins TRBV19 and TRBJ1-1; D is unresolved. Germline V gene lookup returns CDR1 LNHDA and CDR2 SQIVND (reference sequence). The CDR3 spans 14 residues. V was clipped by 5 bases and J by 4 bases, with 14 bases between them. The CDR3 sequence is CASSLPGLSTEAFF. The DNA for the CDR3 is TGTGCCAGTAGTCTCCCCGGGTTGAGCACTGAAGCTTTCTTT.

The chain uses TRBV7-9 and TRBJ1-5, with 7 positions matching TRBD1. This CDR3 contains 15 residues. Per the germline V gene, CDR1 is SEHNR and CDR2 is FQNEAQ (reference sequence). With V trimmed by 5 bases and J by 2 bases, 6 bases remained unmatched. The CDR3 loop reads CASSQGGSGNQPQHF. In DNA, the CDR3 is TGTGCCAGCAGCCAGGGGGGATCGGGCAATCAGCCCCAGCATTTT.

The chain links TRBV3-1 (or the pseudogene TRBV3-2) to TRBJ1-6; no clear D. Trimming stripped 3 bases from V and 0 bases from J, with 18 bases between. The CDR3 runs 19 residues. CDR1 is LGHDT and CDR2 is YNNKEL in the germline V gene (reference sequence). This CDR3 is CASSHFGVGESSYNSPLHF. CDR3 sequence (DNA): TGTGCCAGCAGCCATTTTGGGGTCGGGGAGAGCTCCTATAATTCACCCCTCCACTTT.

In DNA form, the CDR3 reads TGTGCCAGCAGCTCGGGCCCAGCGGGCCTCACAGATACGCAGTATTTT. Translating gives CASSSGPAGLTDTQYF. This chain connects TRBV13 to TRBJ2-3; TRBD2 is a possible D gene (6 bases). In germline, CDR1 is PRHDT, CDR2 FYEKMQ (reference sequence). The CDR3 spans 16 residues. V was shortened by 4 bases and J by 2 bases, with 16 bases between the two germline ends. Supplemented by reference TRBV13 and TRBJ2-3, the full variable domain reads AAGVIQSPRHLIKEKRETATLKCYPIPRHDTVYWYQQGPGQDPQFLISFYEKMQSDKGSIPDRFSAQQFSDYHSELNMSSLELGDSALYFCASSSGPAGLTDTQYFGPGTRLTVL.